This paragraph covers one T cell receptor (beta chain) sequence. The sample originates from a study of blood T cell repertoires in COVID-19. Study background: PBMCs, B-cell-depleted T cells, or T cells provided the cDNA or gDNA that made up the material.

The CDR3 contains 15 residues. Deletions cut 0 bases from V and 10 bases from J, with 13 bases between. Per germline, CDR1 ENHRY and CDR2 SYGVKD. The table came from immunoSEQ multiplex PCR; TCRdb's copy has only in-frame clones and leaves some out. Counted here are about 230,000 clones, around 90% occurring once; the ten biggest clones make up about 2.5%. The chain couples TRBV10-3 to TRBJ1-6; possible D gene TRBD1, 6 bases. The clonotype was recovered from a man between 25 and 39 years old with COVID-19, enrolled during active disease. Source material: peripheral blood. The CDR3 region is CAISESNRETSPLHF. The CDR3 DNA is TGTGCCATCAGTGAGTCGAACAGGGAAACATCACCCCTCCACTTT.